In this sample, the clone carrying this T cell receptor (beta chain) turned up a few times. Its target is not known. Amplification from RNA transcripts yielded the TCR beta CDR3 regions. HTBI primers were employed in first-round RT-PCR, then a second-round multiplex PCR followed. MiXCR was run by TCRdb on the multiplex PCR reads, yielding one entry per CDR3 protein. The sample includes 740,000 or so distinct CDR3 sequences, roughly 40% seen only once; the top ten take 44%. This entry belongs to a study of Graves' ophthalmopathy and Graves' hyperthyroidism. Broader study findings: Detection in blood was also observed for most expanded thyroid clonotypes above 0.001 frequency. Ophthalmopathy could be told apart from stable hyperthyroidism by a 13-signature model (87.88% sensitivity, over 65% specificity).

Ophthalmopathy in the donors was of moderate-to-severe activity, with CAS ≥3, NOSPECS ≥4 and duration under 3 months. This CDR3 region has 13 residues. V dropped 3 bases and J dropped 10; count of bases not matched to a gene: 2. Germline CDR1 is GTSNPN and CDR2 is SVGIG (reference sequence). This receptor was identified in an adult man with Graves' ophthalmopathy. What was sequenced was peripheral blood. This sequence joins TRBV30 and TRBJ1-6; TRBD1 matches 11 bases. CDR3 region: CAWRGDRGSPLHF. DNA of the CDR3: TGTGCCTGGAGGGGGGACAGGGGGTCACCCCTCCACTTT.